This T cell receptor (beta chain) was identified in a study of shared clonotypes between healthy human individuals. Naive CD8 cells were CD45RO-negative, positively selected for CCR7, excluding terminally differentiated effector memory CD45RA+ cells. Germline V lookup: CDR1 MNHEY, CDR2 SMNVEV (reference sequence). V shed 4 bases, J shed 5 bases, and the junction held 15 bases outside the gene matches. The CDR3 has 20 residues. The study ran the assay at deep level. The table came from immunoSEQ multiplex PCR; TCRdb's copy has only in-frame clones and leaves some out. There are about 800,000 clones in the sample; approximately 97% occur only once, and about 0.25% lies in the top ten.

The receptor comes from a man aged 30 to 39 in good health. This chain joins TRBV27 and TRBJ2-2; 14 positions agree with TRBD2. The sample comprised naive CD8+ T cells sorted from blood. The CDR3 DNA sequence: TGTGCCAGCAGTTCTAGCCCCGGGACTAGCGGGAGAGTGGGAACCGGGGAGCTGTTTTTT. Protein product: CASSSSPGTSGRVGTGELFF.